The table lists the clone carrying this TCR beta chain with a few counts. Its specificity is unknown. The V end was cut by 4 bases, the J end by 1 base, with 7 bases between. CDR3 length: 12 residues. Germline V gene sequence: CDR1 SQVTM, CDR2 ANQGSEA. This entry belongs to a study of beta chain features in type 1 diabetes. Overall study results and limits: Equally in patients and controls, shorter templates might have been favored by PCR. cDNA sequencing could over-represent cells with high TCR expression.

cDNA synthesis used the whole RNA isolate, giving expressed TCRB sequences. Sequencing used immunoSEQ multiplex PCR; TCRdb keeps in-frame clones, though not all of them. The table records 200,000 to 300,000 clones, 27% of them present only once. This clonotype originated in a man aged 25 to 40 in good health. The sequenced sample consisted of central memory CD4+ T cells from blood. The chain couples TRBV29-1 to TRBJ1-1, with D unclear. The CDR3 sequence: CSVGGRNTEAFF. The CDR3 bases are TGCAGCGTTGGCGGCAGGAACACTGAAGCTTTCTTT.